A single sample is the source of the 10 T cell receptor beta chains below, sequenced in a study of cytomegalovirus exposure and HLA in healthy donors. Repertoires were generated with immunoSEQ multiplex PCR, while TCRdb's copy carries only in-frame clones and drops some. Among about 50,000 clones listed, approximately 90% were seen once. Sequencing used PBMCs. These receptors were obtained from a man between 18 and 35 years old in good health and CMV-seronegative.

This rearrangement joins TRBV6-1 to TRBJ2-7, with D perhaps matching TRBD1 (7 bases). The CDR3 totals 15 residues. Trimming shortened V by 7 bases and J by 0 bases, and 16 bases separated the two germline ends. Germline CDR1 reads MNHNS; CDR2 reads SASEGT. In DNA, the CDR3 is TGTGCCAGCACAAAGGGGGCCGGGGGCTCCTACGAGCAGTACTTC. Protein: CASTKGAGGSYEQYF.

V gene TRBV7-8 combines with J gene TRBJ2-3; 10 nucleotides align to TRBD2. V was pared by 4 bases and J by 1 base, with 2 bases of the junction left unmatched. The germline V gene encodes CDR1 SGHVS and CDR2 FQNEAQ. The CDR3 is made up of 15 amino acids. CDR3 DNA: TGTGCCAGCAGCTCTCTAGCGGGGGGCACAGATACGCAGTATTTT. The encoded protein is CASSSLAGGTDTQYF. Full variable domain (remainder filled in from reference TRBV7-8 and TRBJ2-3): GAGVSQSPRYKVAKRGQDVALRCDPISGHVSLFWYQQALGQGPEFLTYFQNEAQLDKSGLPSDRFFAERPEGSVSTLKIQRTQQEDSAVYLCASSSLAGGTDTQYFGPGTRLTVL.

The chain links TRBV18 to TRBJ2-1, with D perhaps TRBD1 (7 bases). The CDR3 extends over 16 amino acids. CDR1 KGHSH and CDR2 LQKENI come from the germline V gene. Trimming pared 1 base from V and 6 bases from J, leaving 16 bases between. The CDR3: CASSPLRQGGGNEQFF. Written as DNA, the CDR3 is TGTGCCAGCTCACCACTGCGACAGGGAGGCGGCAATGAGCAGTTCTTC.

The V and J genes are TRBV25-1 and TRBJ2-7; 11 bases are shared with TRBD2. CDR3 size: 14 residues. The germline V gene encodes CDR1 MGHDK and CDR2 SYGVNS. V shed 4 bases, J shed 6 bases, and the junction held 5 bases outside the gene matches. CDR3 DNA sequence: TGTGCCAGCAGTGTCTTAGCGGGAGGGGCCGAGCAGTACTTC. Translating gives CASSVLAGGAEQYF.

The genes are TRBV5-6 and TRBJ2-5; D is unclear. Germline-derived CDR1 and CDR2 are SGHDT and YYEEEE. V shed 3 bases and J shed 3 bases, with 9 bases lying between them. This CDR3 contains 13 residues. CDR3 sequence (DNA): TGTGCCAGCAGCTCCTATAGTAAAGAGACCCAGTACTTC. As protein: CASSSYSKETQYF.

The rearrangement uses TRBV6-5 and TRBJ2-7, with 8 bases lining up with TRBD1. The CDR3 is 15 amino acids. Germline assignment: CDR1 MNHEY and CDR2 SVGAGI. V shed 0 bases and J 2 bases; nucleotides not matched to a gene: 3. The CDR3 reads CASSYSGTGTYEQYF. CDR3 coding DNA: TGTGCCAGCAGTTACTCGGGGACAGGTACCTACGAGCAGTACTTC.

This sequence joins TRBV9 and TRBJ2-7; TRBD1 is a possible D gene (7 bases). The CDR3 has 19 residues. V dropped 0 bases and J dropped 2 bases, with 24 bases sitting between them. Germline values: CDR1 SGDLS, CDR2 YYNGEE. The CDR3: CASSVGVRASAGQPYEQYF. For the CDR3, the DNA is TGTGCCAGCAGCGTAGGGGTAAGGGCTAGTGCGGGACAGCCCTACGAGCAGTACTTC.

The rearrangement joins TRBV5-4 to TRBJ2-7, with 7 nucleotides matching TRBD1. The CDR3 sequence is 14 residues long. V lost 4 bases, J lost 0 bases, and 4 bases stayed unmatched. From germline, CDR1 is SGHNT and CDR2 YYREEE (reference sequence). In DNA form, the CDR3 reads TGTGCCAGCAGCCCGGGACAGATCTCCTACGAGCAGTACTTC. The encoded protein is CASSPGQISYEQYF.

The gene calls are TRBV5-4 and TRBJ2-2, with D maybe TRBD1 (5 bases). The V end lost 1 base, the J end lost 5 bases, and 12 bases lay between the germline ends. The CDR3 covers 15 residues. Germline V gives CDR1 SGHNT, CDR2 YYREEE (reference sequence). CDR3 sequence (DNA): TGTGCCAGCAGCTTGAAAGGGGCGAGGACCGGGGAGCTGTTTTTT. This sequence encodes CASSLKGARTGELFF.

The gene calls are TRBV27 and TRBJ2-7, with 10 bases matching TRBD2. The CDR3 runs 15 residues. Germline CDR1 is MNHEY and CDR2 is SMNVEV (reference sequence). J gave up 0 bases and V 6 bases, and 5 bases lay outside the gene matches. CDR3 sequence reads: CASRAGTSASYEQYF. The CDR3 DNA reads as TGTGCCAGCAGGGCAGGGACTAGCGCCTCCTACGAGCAGTACTTC.